These T cell receptor beta chains were read from a single sample in a study of T-cell memory formation after mild COVID-19. TCRdb passed the 5' RACE reads through MiXCR, listing each CDR3 protein once. Among just under 150,000 distinct CDR3 sequences listed, approximately 6% were seen once. The specimen was PBMCs or a T cell subset sorted from them (not recorded which). Source of these receptors: an adult woman who had mild COVID-19 (a few samples of this study predate the infection). Cell type and time point are not known. Both conserved end residues are part of each CDR3. Each record gives: J gene, clone size, V gene, D gene, CDR3 DNA, CDR3 protein. The D gene is left open where the match is weak. Clone size, where shown, is once, few, many, or a class for clones that have expanded.

TRBJ1-4	many	TRBV5-6	TRBD1	TGTGCCAGCAGCCGGGACAGGGGTTCAGGAGTAAATGAAAAACTGTTTTTT	CASSRDRGSGVNEKLFF
TRBJ2-7	many	TRBV12-3/TRBV12-4	-	TGTGCCAGCAGTCCCCCGGGCCAGGAGCAGTACTTC	CASSPPGQEQYF
TRBJ1-4	-	TRBV5-1	TRBD1	TGCGCCAGCAGATTGGCCGGGACAGTCTCAGAAAAACTGTTTTTT	CASRLAGTVSEKLFF
TRBJ2-1	many	TRBV4-2	TRBD2	TGTGCCAGCAGTCCGGGGACTAGCGGGAGGAGAGGGGTTAGGGTCTTC	CASSPGTSGRRGVRVF
TRBJ1-5	few	TRBV5-4	-	TGTGCCAGCAGCTTGGATCCCGAGCCTAATCAGCCCCAGCATTTT	CASSLDPEPNQPQHF
TRBJ1-6	-	TRBV2	-	TGTGCCAGCAGTGTGGAGAAGAGTTCACCCCTCCACTTT	CASSVEKSSPLHF
TRBJ2-1	many	TRBV7-8	TRBD2	TGTGCCAGCAGCCCCGGTCGACTAGCGGGGGATAGCTCCTACAATGAGCAGTTCTTC	CASSPGRLAGDSSYNEQFF
TRBJ1-2	many	TRBV7-2	-	TGTGCCAGCAGCTTAGCGGCAGGGTCTAACTATGGCTACACCTTC	CASSLAAGSNYGYTF
TRBJ1-1	few	TRBV30	-	TGTGCCTGGAGTGGAGAAATGAACACTGAAGCTTTCTTT	CAWSGEMNTEAFF
TRBJ1-3	-	TRBV12-3/TRBV12-4	TRBD1	TGTGCCAGCAGTGTACACCCGGGACAGATTCGAAACACCATATATTTT	CASSVHPGQIRNTIYF